The rows below give T cell receptor beta chains drawn from one sample of a study of CD8+ T cells in alopecia areata. Using immunoSEQ multiplex PCR, the repertoire was profiled, and TCRdb retains in-frame clones only, with some absent. The data show approximately 180,000 clones, roughly 60% seen once. The sample consisted of CD4+ T cells sorted from blood, taken at week 24, from a patient treated with tofacitinib. The receptors derive from a human donor with alopecia areata. Each CDR3 is given with its conserved first and last residue. Fields, in order: D gene, J gene, clone size, V gene, CDR3 DNA, CDR3 protein. The D gene is left open where the match is weak. A clone size is listed for some rows: how often the clone was seen (once, few, many), or a class if it is expanded.

- TRBJ2-3 - TRBV4-1 TGCGCCAGCAGCCAAGACCCCCCGCGGCAGGGGGGCGGGACAGATACGCAGTATTTT CASSQDPPRQGGGTDTQYF
TRBD1 TRBJ2-3 - TRBV9 TGTGCCAGCAGCGTAGAACAGGGGACAGATACGCAGTATTTT CASSVEQGTDTQYF
- TRBJ1-5 - TRBV29-1 TGCAGCGTTGCCCACGGGCCCCCCAATCAGCCCCAGCATTTT CSVAHGPPNQPQHF
- TRBJ1-1 few TRBV29-1 TGCAGCGTTGAACTCGGGGCCGGGATGAACACTGAAGCTTTCTTT CSVELGAGMNTEAFF
- TRBJ2-7 - TRBV10-3 TGTGCCATCAGTGAGTCTTCCGAGCAGTACTTC CAISESSEQYF
- TRBJ1-1 - TRBV27 TGTGCCAGCAGGAACAGGGATGAAGCTTTCTTT CASRNRDEAFF
- TRBJ1-1 - TRBV7-2 TGTGCCAGCAGCTTCGGGGGTGCAGGAGCTTTCTTT CASSFGGAGAFF
- TRBJ2-7 few TRBV4-3 TGCGCCAGCAGCCAGATGCTTACAGGGAGTGCCTACGAGCAGTACTTC CASSQMLTGSAYEQYF
- TRBJ1-1 - TRBV19 TGTGCCAGTAGTATGGCTAGGCAACCGGGGACTGAAGCTTTCTTT CASSMARQPGTEAFF
TRBD2 TRBJ2-5 - TRBV2 TGTGCCAGCACGTGGCTAGCGGGGACTCAAGAGACCCAGTACTTC CASTWLAGTQETQYF
- TRBJ2-2 - TRBV30 TGTGCCTGGAGTGTAGTCGCCGGGGAGCTGTTTTTT CAWSVVAGELFF
TRBD1 TRBJ1-1 few TRBV30 TGTGCCTGCGACAGGGGACCAGGGGAAGCTTTCTTT CACDRGPGEAFF
- TRBJ1-5 - TRBV10-3 TGTGCCATTAGCCCACAGGGAAGCAATCAGCCCCAGCATTTT CAISPQGSNQPQHF
TRBD1 TRBJ1-4 - TRBV6-5 TGTGCCAGCAGCTCCGGGACAGGGGGGATAAAACTGTTTTTT CASSSGTGGIKLFF
- TRBJ2-6 - TRBV5-1 TGCGCCAGCAGCTTTGGTGGGACTGGGGCCAACGTCCTGACTTTC CASSFGGTGANVLTF
- TRBJ2-2 once TRBV9 TGTGCCAGCAGCGTAGGACTCCCGGGGACCGGGGAGCTGTTTTTT CASSVGLPGTGELFF
- TRBJ1-2 - TRBV30 TGTGCCTGGAGTGTAAGGGTACCCTATGGCTACACCTTC CAWSVRVPYGYTF
- TRBJ1-2 - TRBV11-2 TGTGCCAGCAGCTCCAGGGGAGGCTATGGCTACACCTTC CASSSRGGYGYTF
- TRBJ2-1 few TRBV29-1 TGCAGCGTTGGGATAGGGTTTGTCGACAATGAGCAGTTCTTC CSVGIGFVDNEQFF
- TRBJ1-2 once TRBV15 TGTGCCACCAGCAGAGATTCGGCAGGGAACTATGGCTACACCTTC CATSRDSAGNYGYTF
- TRBJ1-1 few TRBV7-2 TGTGCCAGCAGCCGTGATACAGGGTATGAAGCTTTCTTT CASSRDTGYEAFF
- TRBJ1-1 - TRBV9 TGTGCCAGCAGCCCCGGAGGGTCTGAAGCTTTCTTT CASSPGGSEAFF
TRBD1 TRBJ2-3 - TRBV2 TGTGCCAGCAGTGAAGGACAGGGGGCGTGGGATACGCAGTATTTT CASSEGQGAWDTQYF
- TRBJ2-5 - TRBV11-2 TGTGCCAGCAGCTGGGGACTCCCGGGGGAGACCCAGTACTTC CASSWGLPGETQYF
- TRBJ2-2 - TRBV30 TGTGCCTGGAGTGGGACAACAAACACCGGGGAGCTGTTTTTT CAWSGTTNTGELFF
- TRBJ1-4 - TRBV2 TGTGCCAGCAGTGAAGGCGGAGGAAGGGGTGAAAAACTGTTTTTT CASSEGGGRGEKLFF
TRBD1 TRBJ1-4 - TRBV7-2 TGTGCCAGCAGCAAAGTCGGCGGATCGGGACAGATGAAAAAACTGTTTTTT CASSKVGGSGQMKKLFF
- TRBJ1-6 once TRBV4-2 TGTGCCAGCAGCACACGGGATTCACCCCTCCACTTT CASSTRDSPLHF
- TRBJ2-2 - TRBV27 TGTGCCAGCATGCTCGGTCTCACCCGCGGGGAGCTGTTTTTT CASMLGLTRGELFF
- TRBJ2-1 - TRBV10-3 TGTGCCATCAGTTACGCGACTTCAAATGAGCAGTTCTTC CAISYATSNEQFF
- TRBJ1-1 - TRBV9 TGTGCCAGCAGCGTAGCCCCCAGGGGTTCCCACATGAACACTGAAGCTTTCTTT CASSVAPRGSHMNTEAFF
- TRBJ1-2 - TRBV18 TGTGCCAGCTCACCAGGAGCTAACTATGGCTACACCTTC CASSPGANYGYTF
TRBD2 TRBJ2-1 - TRBV9 TGTGCCAGCAGCGTAGCGAATCTAGCGGGGGTCGAGCAGTTCTTC CASSVANLAGVEQFF
- TRBJ2-3 - TRBV11-3 TGTGCCAGCAGCTTCCGACTAGGTCAAGATACGCAGTATTTT CASSFRLGQDTQYF
- TRBJ1-2 - TRBV29-1 TGCAGCGTTAAACAGGGTTTTGACTACACCTTC CSVKQGFDYTF
- TRBJ2-7 - TRBV30 TGTGCCTGGAGTGCGGGGGAGCTTTACGAGCAGTACTTC CAWSAGELYEQYF
TRBD1 TRBJ1-5 - TRBV30 TGTGCCTGGAGTAGCGGACAGGGGAACAAACAGCCCCAGCATTTT CAWSSGQGNKQPQHF
- TRBJ2-5 - TRBV25-1 TGTGCCAGCAGTATCCAAGGGGGGACTGTAGTACAAGAGACCCAGTACTTC CASSIQGGTVVQETQYF
- TRBJ2-7 - TRBV4-3 TGCGCCAGCAGCCAAGAGGGCTGGACCGAGCAGTACTTC CASSQEGWTEQYF
- TRBJ1-6 - TRBV25-1 TGTGCCAGCAGTAGAGCACAGTGGGATTCACCCCTCCACTTT CASSRAQWDSPLHF
- TRBJ2-1 - TRBV5-1 TGCGCCAGCAGCTTGGCCGGGCAGGGGCTATCGTACAATGAGCAGTTCTTC CASSLAGQGLSYNEQFF
- TRBJ2-2 - TRBV29-1 TGCAGCGTTGAGGATGGCCTACGGTCCGGGGAGCTGTTTTTT CSVEDGLRSGELFF
TRBD1 TRBJ2-2 - TRBV4-3 TGCGCCAGCAGCCAAGAACCCACAGGGGTTAACACCGGGGAGCTGTTTTTT CASSQEPTGVNTGELFF
TRBD1 TRBJ1-2 - TRBV12-5 TGTGCTAGTGGTTTCGGTCAGGGGGCTTACACCTTC CASGFGQGAYTF
TRBD1 TRBJ1-5 - TRBV2 TGTGCCAGCAGTGAACAGGGGGGAAGTCAGCCCCAGCATTTT CASSEQGGSQPQHF
TRBD2 TRBJ2-1 - TRBV30 TGTGCCTGGAGAGCGGGGACTAGCGGGGGGCGTTCCTACAATGAGCAGTTCTTC CAWRAGTSGGRSYNEQFF
- TRBJ2-7 few TRBV27 TGTGCCAGCAGTATACGACAGAGCTCCTACGAGCAGTACTTC CASSIRQSSYEQYF
- TRBJ2-3 few TRBV4-3 TGCGCCAGCAGCCCGCAGGGGGGGTATACGCAGTATTTT CASSPQGGYTQYF
- TRBJ1-4 - TRBV18 TGTGCCAGCTCACCAACGAATTATGAAAAACTGTTTTTT CASSPTNYEKLFF
TRBD2 TRBJ2-1 - TRBV29-1 TGCAGAGTACTAGCGGGGGCATACAATGAGCAGTTCTTC CRVLAGAYNEQFF
- TRBJ1-2 few TRBV5-6 TGTGCCAGCAGGGCAGGGACTTATGGCTACACCTTC CASRAGTYGYTF
- TRBJ2-3 few TRBV7-8 TGTGCCAGCAGAAGTCACAGCGGAGATACGCAGTATTTT CASRSHSGDTQYF